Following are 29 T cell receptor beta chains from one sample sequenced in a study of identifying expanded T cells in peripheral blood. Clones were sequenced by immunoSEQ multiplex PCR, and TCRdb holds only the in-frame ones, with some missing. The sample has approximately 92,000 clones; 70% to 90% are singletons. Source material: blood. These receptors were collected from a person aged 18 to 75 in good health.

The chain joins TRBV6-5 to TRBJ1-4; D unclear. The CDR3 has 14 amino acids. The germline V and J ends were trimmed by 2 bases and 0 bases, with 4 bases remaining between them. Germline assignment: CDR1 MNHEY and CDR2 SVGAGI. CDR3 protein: CASSYQATNEKLFF. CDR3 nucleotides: TGTGCCAGCAGTTACCAGGCAACTAATGAAAAACTGTTTTTT.

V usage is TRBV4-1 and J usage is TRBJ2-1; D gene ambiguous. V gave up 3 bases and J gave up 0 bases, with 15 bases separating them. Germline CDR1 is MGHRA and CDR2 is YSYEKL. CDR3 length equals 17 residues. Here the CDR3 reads CASSQGAFRSSYNEQFF. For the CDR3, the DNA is TGCGCCAGCAGCCAGGGCGCGTTCAGGAGCTCCTACAATGAGCAGTTCTTC.

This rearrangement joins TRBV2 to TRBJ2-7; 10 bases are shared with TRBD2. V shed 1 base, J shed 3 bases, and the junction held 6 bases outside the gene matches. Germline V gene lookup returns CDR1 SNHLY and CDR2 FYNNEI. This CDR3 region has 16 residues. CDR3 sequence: CASSEVRAGGHYEQYF. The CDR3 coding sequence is TGTGCCAGCAGTGAAGTGCGAGCGGGGGGGCACTACGAGCAGTACTTC. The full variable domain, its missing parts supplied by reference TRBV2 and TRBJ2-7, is EPEVTQTPSHQVTQMGQEVILRCVPISNHLYFYWYRQILGQKVEFLVSFYNNEISEKSEIFDDQFSVERPDGSNFTLKIRSTKLEDSAMYFCASSEVRAGGHYEQYFGPGTRLTVT.

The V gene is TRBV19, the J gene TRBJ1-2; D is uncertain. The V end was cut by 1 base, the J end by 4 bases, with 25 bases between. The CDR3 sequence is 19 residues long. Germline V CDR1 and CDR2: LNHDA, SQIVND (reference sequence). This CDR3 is CASSIAEVNTPLETYGYTF. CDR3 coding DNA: TGTGCCAGTAGTATAGCGGAAGTAAACACCCCCCTGGAGACCTATGGCTACACCTTC.

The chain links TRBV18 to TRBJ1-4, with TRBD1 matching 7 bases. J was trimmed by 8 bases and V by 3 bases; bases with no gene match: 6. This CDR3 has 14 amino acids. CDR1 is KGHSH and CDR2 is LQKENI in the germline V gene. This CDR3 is CASSPRGRLEKLFF. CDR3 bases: TGTGCCAGCTCACCTAGGGGGCGTCTAGAAAAACTGTTTTTT.

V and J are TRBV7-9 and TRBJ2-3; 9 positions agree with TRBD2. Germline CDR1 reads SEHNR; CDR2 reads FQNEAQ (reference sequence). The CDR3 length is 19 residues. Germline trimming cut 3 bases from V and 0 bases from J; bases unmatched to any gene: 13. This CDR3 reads CASSLIPGAGGQSTDTQYF. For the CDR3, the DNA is TGTGCCAGCAGCTTGATCCCCGGGGCGGGGGGGCAGAGCACAGATACGCAGTATTTT. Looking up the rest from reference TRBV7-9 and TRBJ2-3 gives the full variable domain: DTGVSQNPRHKITKRGQNVTFRCDPISEHNRLYWYRQTLGQGPEFLTYFQNEAQLEKSRLLSDRFSAERPKGSFSTLEIQRTEQGDSAMYLCASSLIPGAGGQSTDTQYFGPGTRLTVL.

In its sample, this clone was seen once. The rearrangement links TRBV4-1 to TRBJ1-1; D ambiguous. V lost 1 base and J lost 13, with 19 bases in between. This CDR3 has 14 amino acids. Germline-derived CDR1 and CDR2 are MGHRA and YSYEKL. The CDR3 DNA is TGCGCCAGCAGCCAAGTTCCTGGACTGGGTCGAGTTTTCTTT. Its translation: CASSQVPGLGRVFF.

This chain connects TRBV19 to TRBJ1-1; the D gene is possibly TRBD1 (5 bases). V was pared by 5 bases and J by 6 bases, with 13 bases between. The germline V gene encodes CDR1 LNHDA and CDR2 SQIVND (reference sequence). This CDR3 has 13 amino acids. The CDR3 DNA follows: TGTGCCAGTAGTCCGGGACCGGGTCCTGAAGCTTTCTTT. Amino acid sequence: CASSPGPGPEAFF.

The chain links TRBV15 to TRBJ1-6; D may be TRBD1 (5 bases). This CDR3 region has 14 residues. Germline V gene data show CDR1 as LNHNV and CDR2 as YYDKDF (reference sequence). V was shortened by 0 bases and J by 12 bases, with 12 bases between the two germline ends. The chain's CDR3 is CATSRDIRVRPLHF. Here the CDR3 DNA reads TGTGCCACCAGCAGAGATATCAGGGTACGACCCCTCCACTTT.

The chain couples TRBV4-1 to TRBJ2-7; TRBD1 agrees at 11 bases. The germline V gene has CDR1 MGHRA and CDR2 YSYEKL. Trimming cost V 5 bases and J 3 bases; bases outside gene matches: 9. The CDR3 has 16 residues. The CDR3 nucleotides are TGCGCCAGCAGCGCCTACCCCGGGACAGGGGGCTACGAGCAGTACTTC. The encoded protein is CASSAYPGTGGYEQYF.

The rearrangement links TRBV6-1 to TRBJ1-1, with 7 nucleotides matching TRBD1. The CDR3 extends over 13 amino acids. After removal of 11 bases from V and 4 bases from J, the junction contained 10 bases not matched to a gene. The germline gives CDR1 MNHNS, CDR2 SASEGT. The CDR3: CAGSDRESTEAFF. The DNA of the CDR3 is TGTGCCGGCTCCGACAGGGAAAGCACTGAAGCTTTCTTT.

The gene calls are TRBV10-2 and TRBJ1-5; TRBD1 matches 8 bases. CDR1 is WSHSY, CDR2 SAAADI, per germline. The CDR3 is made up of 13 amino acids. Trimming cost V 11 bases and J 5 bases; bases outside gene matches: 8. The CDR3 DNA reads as TGCGCCGCCGGGACAGGAAACTATCAGCCCCAGCATTTT. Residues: CAAGTGNYQPQHF.

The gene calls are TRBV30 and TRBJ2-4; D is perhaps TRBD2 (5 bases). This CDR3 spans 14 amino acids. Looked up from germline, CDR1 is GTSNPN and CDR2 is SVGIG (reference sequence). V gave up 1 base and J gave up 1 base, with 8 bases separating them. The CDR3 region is CAWSGERAKNIQYF. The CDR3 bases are TGTGCCTGGAGTGGGGAGAGGGCCAAAAACATTCAGTACTTC. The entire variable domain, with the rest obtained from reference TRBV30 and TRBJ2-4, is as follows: SQTIHQWPATLVQPVGSPLSLECTVEGTSNPNLYWYRQAAGRGLQLLFYSVGIGQISSEVPQNLSASRPQDRQFILSSKKLLLSDSGFYLCAWSGERAKNIQYFGAGTRLSVL.

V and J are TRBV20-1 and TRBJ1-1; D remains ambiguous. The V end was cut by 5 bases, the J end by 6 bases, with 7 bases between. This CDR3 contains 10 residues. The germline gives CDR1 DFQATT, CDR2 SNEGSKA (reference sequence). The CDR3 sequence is CSALGSEAFF. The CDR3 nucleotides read TGCAGTGCTCTGGGGTCTGAAGCTTTCTTT.

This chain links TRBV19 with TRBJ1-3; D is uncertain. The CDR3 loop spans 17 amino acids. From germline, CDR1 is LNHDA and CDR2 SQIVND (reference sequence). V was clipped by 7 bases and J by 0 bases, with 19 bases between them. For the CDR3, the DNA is TGTGCCAGTACTAATGTACTCGGATCCCGCTCTGGAAACACCATATATTTT. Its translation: CASTNVLGSRSGNTIYF.

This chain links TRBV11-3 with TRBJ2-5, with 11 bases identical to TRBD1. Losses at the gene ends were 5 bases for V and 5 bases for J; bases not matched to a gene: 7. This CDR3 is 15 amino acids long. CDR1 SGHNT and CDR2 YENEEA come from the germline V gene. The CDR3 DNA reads TGTGCCAGCAGCCCCGGGACAGGGGGTTTTGAGACCCAGTACTTC. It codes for CASSPGTGGFETQYF.

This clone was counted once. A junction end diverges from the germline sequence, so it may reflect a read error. CDR3 DNA: TGCGCCAGCAGCTTGTTTGTTTCCTCGACAGGTTCCAACTTC. It codes for CASSLFVSSTGSNF. The chain uses TRBV5-1 and TRBJ2-7, with D possibly matching TRBD1 (6 bases). Germline assignment: CDR1 SGHRS and CDR2 YFSETQ. This CDR3 contains 14 residues.

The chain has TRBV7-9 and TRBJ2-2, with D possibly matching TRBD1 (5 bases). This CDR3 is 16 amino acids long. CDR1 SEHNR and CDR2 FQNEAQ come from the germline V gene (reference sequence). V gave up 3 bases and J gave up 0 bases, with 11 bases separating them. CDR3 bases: TGTGCCAGCAGCTTGATGGGGCTGCCGAACACCGGGGAGCTGTTTTTT. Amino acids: CASSLMGLPNTGELFF.

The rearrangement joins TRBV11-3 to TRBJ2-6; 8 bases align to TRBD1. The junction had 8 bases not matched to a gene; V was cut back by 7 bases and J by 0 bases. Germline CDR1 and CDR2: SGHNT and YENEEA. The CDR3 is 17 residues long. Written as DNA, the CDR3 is TGTGCCAGCAACCTCGGACAGGGTGTCTCTGGGGCCAACGTCCTGACTTTC. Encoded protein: CASNLGQGVSGANVLTF.

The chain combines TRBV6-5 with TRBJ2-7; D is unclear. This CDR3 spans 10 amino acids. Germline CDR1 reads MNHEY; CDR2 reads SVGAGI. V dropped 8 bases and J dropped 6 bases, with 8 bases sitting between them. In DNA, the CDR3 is TGTGCCAGCGGGAAGCGCGAGCAGTACTTC. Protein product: CASGKREQYF.

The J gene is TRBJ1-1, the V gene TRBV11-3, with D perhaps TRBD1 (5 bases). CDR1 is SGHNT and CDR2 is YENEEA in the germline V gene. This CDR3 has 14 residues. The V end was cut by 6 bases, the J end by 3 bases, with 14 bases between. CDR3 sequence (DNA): TGTGCCAGCAGAATTGATCTAGGGGACACTGAAGCTTTCTTT. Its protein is CASRIDLGDTEAFF.

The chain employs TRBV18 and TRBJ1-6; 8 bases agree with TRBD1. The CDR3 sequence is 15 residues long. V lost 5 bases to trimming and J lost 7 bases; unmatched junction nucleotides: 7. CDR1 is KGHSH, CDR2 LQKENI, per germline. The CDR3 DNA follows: TGTGCCAGCTCAGATACCTGGACAGGGAATTCACCCCTCCACTTT. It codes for CASSDTWTGNSPLHF.

For the CDR3, the DNA is TGTGCCAGCAGTTCCTTTCACGTTGGGACACAAGGAAACACTGAAGCTTTCTTT. It encodes CASSSFHVGTQGNTEAFF. The gene calls are TRBV27 and TRBJ1-1; D possibly corresponds to TRBD1 (6 bases). Looked up from germline, CDR1 is MNHEY and CDR2 is SMNVEV (reference sequence). The CDR3 sequence is 18 residues long. V dropped 4 bases and J dropped 2 bases, with 23 bases sitting between them.

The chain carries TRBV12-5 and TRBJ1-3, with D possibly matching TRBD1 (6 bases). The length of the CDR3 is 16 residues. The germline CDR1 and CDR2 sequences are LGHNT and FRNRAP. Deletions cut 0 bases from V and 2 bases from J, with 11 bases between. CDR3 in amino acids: CASGLVRGSAGNTIYF. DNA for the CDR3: TGTGCTAGTGGTTTGGTCAGGGGAAGCGCTGGAAACACCATATATTTT. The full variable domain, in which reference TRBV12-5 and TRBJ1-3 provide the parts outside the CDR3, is DARVTQTPRHKVTEMGQEVTMRCQPILGHNTVFWYRQTMMQGLELLAYFRNRAPLDDSGMPKDRFSAEMPDATLATLKIQPSEPRDSAVYFCASGLVRGSAGNTIYFGEGSWLTVV.

As DNA, the CDR3 is TGTGCCAGCAGTTACTCTCGACAGGGGAACGAGCAGTACTTC. Protein product: CASSYSRQGNEQYF. The chain has TRBV6-6 and TRBJ2-7; 8 nucleotides agree with TRBD1. The CDR3 sequence is 14 residues long. Trimming at V came to 0 bases and at J to 5 bases, leaving 3 bases not matched to a gene. In germline, CDR1 is MNHNY, CDR2 SVGAGI (reference sequence).

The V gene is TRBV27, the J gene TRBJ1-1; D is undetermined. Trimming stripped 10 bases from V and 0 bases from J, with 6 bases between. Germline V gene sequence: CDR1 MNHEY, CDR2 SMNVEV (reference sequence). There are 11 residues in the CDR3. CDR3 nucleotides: TGTGCCACCCAGTTGAACACTGAAGCTTTCTTT. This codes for CATQLNTEAFF.

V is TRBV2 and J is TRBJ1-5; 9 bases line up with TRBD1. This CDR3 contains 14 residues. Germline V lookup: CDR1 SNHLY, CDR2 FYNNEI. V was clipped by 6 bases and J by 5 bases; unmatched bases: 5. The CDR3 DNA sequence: TGTGCCAGCAGGGACAGGGGAGTGTATCAGCCCCAGCATTTT. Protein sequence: CASRDRGVYQPQHF.

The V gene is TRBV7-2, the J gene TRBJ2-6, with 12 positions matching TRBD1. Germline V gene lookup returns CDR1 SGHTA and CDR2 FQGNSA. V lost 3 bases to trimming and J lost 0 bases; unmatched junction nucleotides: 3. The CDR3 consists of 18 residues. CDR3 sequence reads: CASSLGTGGFSGANVLTF. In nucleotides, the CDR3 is TGTGCCAGCAGCTTGGGGACAGGGGGCTTCTCTGGGGCCAACGTCCTGACTTTC.

The CDR3 coding sequence is TGTGCCACCAGCAGCGACTTTGGGTCTGAAAAACTGTTTTTT. It specifies CATSSDFGSEKLFF. The genes are TRBV15 and TRBJ1-4; D is unclear. Trimming shortened V by 3 bases and J by 7 bases, and 12 bases separated the two germline ends. There are 14 residues in the CDR3. CDR1 and CDR2 (germline): LNHNV, YYDKDF (reference sequence).